The entry below describes one T cell receptor (beta chain). Its antigen remains unknown. One entry per CDR3 protein results from TCRdb running MiXCR on the 5' RACE reads. Seen here are around 370,000 distinct CDR3 sequences, roughly 20% observed once, and the top ten hold around 13%. Germline CDR1 and CDR2: SGHTA and FQGNSA. The CDR3 totals 17 residues. With 3 bases removed from V and 4 bases from J, the gap between germline ends came to 16 bases. The sample belongs to a study of T-cell memory formation after mild COVID-19. For the study at large: Clusters of TCRs were largely donor specific.

Study observations and caveats: Contracting CD4+ clones lay largely in CM and EM, with CD8+ ones residing in EMRA. Clones from the second wave (peaking day 37) had unconfirmed SARS-CoV-2 specificity.

The TCR originated in an adult woman who had mild COVID-19 (a few samples of this study predate the infection). Cell type and time point are not known. V usage is TRBV7-2 and J usage is TRBJ2-6; D remains unclear. The sequenced sample was PBMCs or a T cell subset sorted from them (not recorded which). The CDR3 nucleotides are TGTGCCAGCAGCTTTATGGTGGAAGCGTACGGGGCCAACGTCCTGACTTTC. This gives the protein CASSFMVEAYGANVLTF.